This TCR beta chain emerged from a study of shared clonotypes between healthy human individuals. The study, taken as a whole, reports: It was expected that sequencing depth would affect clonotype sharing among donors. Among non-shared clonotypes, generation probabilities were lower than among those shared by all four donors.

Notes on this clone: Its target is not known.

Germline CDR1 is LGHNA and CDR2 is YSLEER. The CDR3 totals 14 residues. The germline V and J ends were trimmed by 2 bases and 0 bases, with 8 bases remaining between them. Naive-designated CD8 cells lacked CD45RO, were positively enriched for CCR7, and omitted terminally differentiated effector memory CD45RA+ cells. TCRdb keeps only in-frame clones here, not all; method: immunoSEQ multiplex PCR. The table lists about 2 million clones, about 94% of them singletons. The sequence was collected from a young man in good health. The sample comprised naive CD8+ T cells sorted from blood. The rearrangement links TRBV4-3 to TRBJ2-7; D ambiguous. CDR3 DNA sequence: TGCGCCAGCAGCCAATACGGGTCCTCCTACGAGCAGTACTTC. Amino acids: CASSQYGSSYEQYF.